The rows below give T cell receptor beta chains drawn from one sample of a study of OX40 agonist ivuxolimab in advanced cancers. Repertoires were generated with immunoSEQ multiplex PCR, while TCRdb's copy carries only in-frame clones and drops some. The sample lists just over 90,000 clones; under 95% were seen once. Sequences were derived from CD4+ or CD8+ T cells sorted from blood, sampled in a trial of the OX40 agonist ivuxolimab. The origin of the receptors is an adult with an advanced solid tumor such as melanoma, head and neck, liver or kidney cancer. Both conserved end residues are part of each CDR3. A D gene is named only where the DNA matches it firmly. Size values are once, few and many counts, or a class for expanded clones, and some rows have none.

J,V,D,size,DNA,CDR3
TRBJ1-1,TRBV6-5,NA,NA,TGTGCCAGCAGAAGGGACACTGAAGCTTTCTTT,CASRRDTEAFF
TRBJ1-5,TRBV28,NA,NA,TGTGCCAGCAGCCGGCGGGGGGGATTACTAAATAGCAATCAGCCCCAGCATTTT,CASSRRGGLLNSNQPQHF
TRBJ2-5,TRBV11-3,NA,NA,TGTGCCAGCAGCTTAGATCCCCGGGTTGGGGAGACCCAGTACTTC,CASSLDPRVGETQYF
TRBJ1-1,TRBV6-5,TRBD1,NA,TGTGCCAGCAGTCCAGGGACAGGGGCCACTGAAGCTTTCTTT,CASSPGTGATEAFF
TRBJ2-3,TRBV9,TRBD2,NA,TGTGCCAGCAGCCTCGGGGTAGCGGGATACACAGATACGCAGTATTTT,CASSLGVAGYTDTQYF
TRBJ2-3,TRBV7-2,TRBD2,NA,TGTGCCAGCAGCTTGGGACTAGGCGTCACAGATACGCAGTATTTT,CASSLGLGVTDTQYF
TRBJ2-1,TRBV7-9,TRBD1,NA,TGTGCCAGCAGCCCGCCGGGACAGGGGCGGAATGAGCAGTTCTTC,CASSPPGQGRNEQFF
TRBJ2-4,TRBV18,NA,NA,TGTGCCAGCTCACCACCGGCGGAGGGGGGTCTGAACATTCAGTACTTC,CASSPPAEGGLNIQYF
TRBJ2-1,TRBV5-4,TRBD1,NA,TGTGCCGGACACAACGACAGGGCCAATGAGCAGTTCTTC,CAGHNDRANEQFF
TRBJ1-1,TRBV7-9,TRBD1,NA,TGTGCCAGCAGCCGACAGGGGGCGGACACTGAAGCTTTCTTT,CASSRQGADTEAFF
TRBJ1-4,TRBV19,TRBD1,once,TGTGCCAGTAGTATAGGACAGGGGGATGAAAAACTGTTTTTT,CASSIGQGDEKLFF